The present T cell receptor (beta chain) was sequenced within a study of human T cells and chemical hapten exposure. The V gene end was trimmed by 5 bases and the J gene end by 3 bases; junction bases not matched to a gene: 4. The length of the CDR3 is 16 residues. Germline-derived CDR1 and CDR2 are SEHNR and FQNEAQ (reference sequence). From the RACE reads, TCRdb called clonotypes with MiXCR, one entry per CDR3 protein. Of 60,000 or so distinct CDR3 sequences in the sample, roughly 10% are singletons; the top ten hold around 9.5%. The time point is: pre-sensitization, week 0. Treatment: therapeutic diphenylcyclopropenone sensitization with weekly scalp DPC. Blood was drawn before each patch test was applied. Many counts were recorded for this clonotype.

V is TRBV7-9 and J is TRBJ2-3; 14 nucleotides line up with TRBD2. This clonotype was sampled from a man aged 40-49 years with alopecia areata. Some clones in this sample may be carry-over from other donors' samples. The sequencing used whole blood, collected in connection with sensitization to the hapten diphenylcyclopropenone (DPC). The CDR3: CASSRGTSGSTDTQYF. The CDR3 DNA is TGTGCCAGCAGCAGGGGGACTAGCGGGAGTACAGATACGCAGTATTTT.